The 25 T cell receptor beta chains given below trace back to one sample, sequenced in a study of OX40 agonist ivuxolimab in advanced cancers. Only in-frame clones appear in the TCRdb table, and some are missing; sequencing was by immunoSEQ multiplex PCR. The data contain around 35,000 clones, approximately 90% of them singletons. The sample was CD4+ or CD8+ T cells sorted from blood, taken in a trial of the OX40 agonist ivuxolimab. The source of these receptors is an adult with an advanced solid tumor such as melanoma, head and neck, liver or kidney cancer.

The chain employs TRBV4-3 and TRBJ1-5, with D possibly being TRBD1 (5 bases). CDR3 length: 15 residues. Germline assignment: CDR1 LGHNA and CDR2 YSLEER. With 4 bases removed from V and 6 bases from J, the gap between germline ends came to 16 bases. CDR3 in DNA: TGCGCCAGCAGCCCCACGGGGGGGAGAAGTCAGCCCCAGCATTTT. It encodes CASSPTGGRSQPQHF.

The V and J genes are TRBV30 and TRBJ1-3; D perhaps matches TRBD1 (5 bases). This CDR3 spans 14 amino acids. Trimming removed 5 bases at V and 0 bases at J, with 11 bases between. Germline V gene lookup returns CDR1 GTSNPN and CDR2 SVGIG (reference sequence). The DNA for the CDR3 is TGTGCCTGGGGGCAGGGAAGCTCTGGAAACACCATATATTTT. It codes for CAWGQGSSGNTIYF.

The chain employs TRBV5-1 and TRBJ1-1; D gene ambiguous. Germline V gives CDR1 SGHRS, CDR2 YFSETQ. V was pared by 0 bases and J by 5 bases, with 11 bases between. This CDR3 spans 14 amino acids. CDR3: CASSLAEYGTEAFF. The DNA for the CDR3 is TGCGCCAGCAGCTTGGCCGAGTACGGGACTGAAGCTTTCTTT.

This sequence joins TRBV10-3 and TRBJ2-3; weak D call: TRBD1 (6 bases). This CDR3 spans 19 amino acids. Germline values: CDR1 ENHRY, CDR2 SYGVKD. The V end lost 4 bases, the J end lost 3 bases, and 26 bases lay between the germline ends. CDR3 sequence reads: CAISGGMGADHRKTDTQYF. The CDR3 coding sequence is TGTGCCATCAGTGGGGGGATGGGGGCTGACCACCGAAAAACAGATACGCAGTATTTT.

The CDR3 sequence: CASSVGQGGHTIYF. CDR3 in DNA: TGTGCCAGCAGCGTCGGACAGGGCGGTCACACCATATATTTT. The gene calls are TRBV7-9 and TRBJ1-3, with 8 bases matching TRBD1. This CDR3 region has 14 residues. Per germline, CDR1 SEHNR and CDR2 FQNEAQ (reference sequence). The V gene end was trimmed by 5 bases and the J gene end by 8 bases; junction bases not matched to a gene: 8.

The chain employs TRBV27 and TRBJ1-5, with D maybe TRBD1 (6 bases). Germline V gene sequence: CDR1 MNHEY, CDR2 SMNVEV (reference sequence). Trimming shortened V by 7 bases and J by 1 base, and 26 bases separated the two germline ends. There are 19 residues in the CDR3. In DNA, the CDR3 is TGTGCCAGCACCGTAGGATTCCGGGACACCCCAGGAAGCAATCAGCCCCAGCATTTT. Translation: CASTVGFRDTPGSNQPQHF.

The chain joins TRBV30 to TRBJ1-1; a weak D match, TRBD1 (5 bases). This CDR3 has 12 amino acids. Germline values: CDR1 GTSNPN, CDR2 SVGIG (reference sequence). V gave up 4 bases and J gave up 5 bases, with 11 bases separating them. Written as DNA, the CDR3 is TGTGCCTGGAATCTTTGGGGGACTGAAGCTTTCTTT. Amino acids: CAWNLWGTEAFF.

The CDR3 DNA reads as TGTGCCTGGAATGTGGCGGTTCTTGGGAACACCGGGGAGCTGTTTTTT. It translates to CAWNVAVLGNTGELFF. The chain combines TRBV30 with TRBJ2-2; D remains unclear. This CDR3 region has 16 residues. The V and J ends lost 4 bases and 1 base respectively, with 16 bases between them. The V gene's germline CDR1 is GTSNPN and CDR2 SVGIG (reference sequence).

The chain is built from TRBV2 and TRBJ2-6; no definite D call. Trimming pared 6 bases from V and 1 base from J, leaving 4 bases between. There are 13 residues in the CDR3. Looked up from germline, CDR1 is SNHLY and CDR2 is FYNNEI. The CDR3 coding sequence is TGTGCCAGCAGCGGATCTGGGGCCAACGTCCTGACTTTC. Protein sequence: CASSGSGANVLTF.

The chain carries TRBV7-8 and TRBJ1-1; TRBD1 is a possible D gene (5 bases). CDR3 size: 13 residues. V shed 4 bases and J shed 5 bases, with 11 bases lying between them. Germline CDR1 and CDR2: SGHVS and FQNEAQ. CDR3 bases: TGTGCCAGCAGCTCCCGGACAAAGACTGAAGCTTTCTTT. Protein sequence: CASSSRTKTEAFF.

In its sample, this clone was seen once. This chain joins TRBV27 and TRBJ1-1, with D perhaps TRBD1 (5 bases). CDR3 length: 16 amino acids. The V gene's germline CDR1 is MNHEY and CDR2 SMNVEV (reference sequence). V was pared by 6 bases and J by 4 bases, with 21 bases between. The CDR3 region is CASRGYKNSGLTEAFF. The DNA for the CDR3 is TGTGCCAGCAGGGGCTATAAGAATTCGGGGCTCACTGAAGCTTTCTTT.

This clone appeared a few times. The chain has TRBV5-4 and TRBJ1-6; TRBD1 matches 8 bases. V lost 0 bases, J lost 7 bases, and 3 bases stayed unmatched. The CDR3 contains 15 residues. Germline assignment: CDR1 SGHNT and CDR2 YYREEE (reference sequence). In DNA form, the CDR3 reads TGTGCCAGCAGCTTGGGGACAGGGTCCAATTCACCCCTCCACTTT. Translation gives CASSLGTGSNSPLHF.

The chain combines TRBV6-5 with TRBJ1-6, with D possibly matching TRBD1 (6 bases). The CDR3 is 14 residues long. CDR1 and CDR2 (germline): MNHEY, SVGAGI. V was pared by 2 bases and J by 6 bases, with 8 bases between. CDR3 amino acids: CASSYDRINSPLHF. The CDR3 DNA reads as TGTGCCAGCAGTTACGACAGGATTAATTCACCCCTCCACTTT.

The sample holds one count of this clone. The chain uses TRBV15 and TRBJ1-1, with a weak D call TRBD1 (6 bases). This CDR3 is built from 16 residues. V lost 0 bases to trimming and J lost 0 bases, with 11 bases between them. Germline assignment: CDR1 LNHNV and CDR2 YYDKDF (reference sequence). CDR3 nucleotides: TGTGCCACCAGCAGAGATGTAGGACAGCTGAACACTGAAGCTTTCTTT. Amino acids: CATSRDVGQLNTEAFF.

The CDR3 DNA follows: TGTGCCAGCAGCCCAACAGGACTGCCAGAGACCCAGTACTTC. Protein sequence: CASSPTGLPETQYF. The V and J genes are TRBV7-8 and TRBJ2-5; either TRBD1 or TRBD2 may fit D (5 bases each). The CDR3 extends over 14 amino acids. V lost 5 bases to trimming and J lost 4 bases, with 14 bases between them. Germline V CDR1 and CDR2: SGHVS, FQNEAQ.

This chain links TRBV7-8 with TRBJ2-3; D call uncertain. In germline, CDR1 is SGHVS, CDR2 FQNEAQ. CDR3 size: 14 residues. Trimming cost V 3 bases and J 3 bases, with 10 bases left between them. This CDR3 is CASSFRAFTDTQYF. The CDR3 coding sequence is TGTGCCAGCAGCTTCCGGGCTTTTACAGATACGCAGTATTTT.

V and J are TRBV19 and TRBJ1-5; D is undetermined. Germline loops: CDR1 LNHDA, CDR2 SQIVND (reference sequence). V shed 5 bases and J shed 3 bases, with 11 bases lying between them. The CDR3 has 14 residues. As DNA, the CDR3 is TGTGCCAGTAGTGTGCCAGTAAACAATCAGCCCCAGCATTTT. This gives the protein CASSVPVNNQPQHF.

Here the CDR3 reads CASSLDAGDGYTF. DNA of the CDR3: TGTGCCAGCAGCTTAGATGCAGGAGATGGCTACACCTTC. The V call is TRBV7-9, the J call TRBJ1-2, with no clear D. CDR1 is SEHNR, CDR2 FQNEAQ, per germline (reference sequence). V was cut by 1 base and J by 6 bases, with 9 bases left in between. CDR3 length equals 13 residues.

The chain joins TRBV20-1 to TRBJ1-1; D ambiguous. V was trimmed by 6 bases and J by 10 bases, leaving 15 bases between them. The CDR3 is 11 residues long. Germline V gives CDR1 DFQATT, CDR2 SNEGSKA (reference sequence). The CDR3 bases are TGCAGTGCGTGGGGAGAGGGAATAGCTTTCTTT. Encoded protein: CSAWGEGIAFF.

This chain connects TRBV6-5 to TRBJ1-2, with 7 positions matching TRBD1. The ends lost 5 bases at V and 8 bases at J; junction bases unmatched: 11. This CDR3 is 14 amino acids long. CDR1 and CDR2 from the germline V gene are MNHEY and SVGAGI. The CDR3, as DNA: TGTGCCAGCAGTCTCCGACAGGGTAAGGGAGGCTACACCTTC. Its translation: CASSLRQGKGGYTF.

This clone was counted only a few times. The chain joins TRBV11-2 to TRBJ2-7; D unresolved. The CDR3 is 13 amino acids. Germline CDR1 and CDR2: SGHAT and FQNNGV. The germline V and J ends were trimmed by 1 base and 8 bases, with 12 bases remaining between them. CDR3 sequence (DNA): TGTGCCAGCAGCTTAGTTCTGGAAGGGCAGCAGTACTTC. This translates into CASSLVLEGQQYF.

The V gene is TRBV11-2, the J gene TRBJ1-1; D call uncertain. The CDR3 loop spans 16 amino acids. CDR1 and CDR2 from the germline V gene are SGHAT and FQNNGV. V dropped 4 bases and J dropped 4 bases, with 19 bases sitting between them. CDR3: CASSSQIMSLGTEAFF. The DNA of the CDR3 is TGTGCCAGCAGCTCCCAGATTATGAGCTTGGGCACTGAAGCTTTCTTT.

The CDR3 loop is CSVAVSLLVDTEAFF. The CDR3 nucleotides are TGCAGCGTTGCCGTCTCACTATTGGTGGACACTGAAGCTTTCTTT. This sequence joins TRBV29-1 and TRBJ1-1; no firm D call. Germline V gives CDR1 SQVTM, CDR2 ANQGSEA. V was pared by 4 bases and J by 3 bases, with 18 bases between. The CDR3 runs 15 residues.

The rearrangement joins TRBV19 to TRBJ2-1, with a tentative D call TRBD1 (5 bases). The germline CDR1 and CDR2 sequences are LNHDA and SQIVND (reference sequence). Between the trimmed V and J ends, which lost 3 bases and 0 bases, there was a span of 9 bases. The CDR3 has 15 amino acids. The chain's CDR3 is CASSIRQSSYNEQFF. The CDR3, as DNA: TGTGCCAGTAGTATTCGACAGAGCTCCTACAATGAGCAGTTCTTC.

V usage is TRBV18 and J usage is TRBJ1-2; possibly TRBD1 for D (5 bases). V lost 4 bases to trimming and J lost 5 bases, with 20 bases between them. Germline V gives CDR1 KGHSH, CDR2 LQKENI. The CDR3 is made up of 16 amino acids. The CDR3 nucleotides read TGTGCCAGCTCACAGATGAGGCAGGGTGACCTATATGGCTACACCTTC. Its protein product is CASSQMRQGDLYGYTF. Complete variable domain (other parts from reference TRBV18 and TRBJ1-2): NAGVMQNPRHLVRRRGQEARLRCSPMKGHSHVYWYRQLPEEGLKFMVYLQKENIIDESGMPKERFSAEFPKEGPSILRIQQVVRGDSAAYFCASSQMRQGDLYGYTFGSGTRLTVV.